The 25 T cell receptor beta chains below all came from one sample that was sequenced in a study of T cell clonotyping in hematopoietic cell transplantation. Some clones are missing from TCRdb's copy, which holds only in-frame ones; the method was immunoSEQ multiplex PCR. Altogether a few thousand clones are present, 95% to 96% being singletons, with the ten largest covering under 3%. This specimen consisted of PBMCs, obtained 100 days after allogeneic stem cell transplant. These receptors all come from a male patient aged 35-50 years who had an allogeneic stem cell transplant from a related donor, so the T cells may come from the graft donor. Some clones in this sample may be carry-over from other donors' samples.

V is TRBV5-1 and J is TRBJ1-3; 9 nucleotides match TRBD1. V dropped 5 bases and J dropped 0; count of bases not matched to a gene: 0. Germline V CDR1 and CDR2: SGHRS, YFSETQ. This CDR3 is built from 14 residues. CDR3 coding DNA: TGCGCCAGCAGGACAGGGGGCTCTGGAAACACCATATATTTT. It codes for CASRTGGSGNTIYF. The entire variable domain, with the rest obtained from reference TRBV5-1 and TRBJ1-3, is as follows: KAGVTQTPRYLIKTRGQQVTLSCSPISGHRSVSWYQQTPGQGLQFLFEYFSETQRNKGNFPGRFSGRQFSNSRSEMNVSTLELGDSALYLCASRTGGSGNTIYFGEGSWLTVV.

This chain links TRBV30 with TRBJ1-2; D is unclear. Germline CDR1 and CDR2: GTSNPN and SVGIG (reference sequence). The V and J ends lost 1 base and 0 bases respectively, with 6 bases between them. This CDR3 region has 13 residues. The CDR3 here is CAWSALTNYGYTF. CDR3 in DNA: TGTGCCTGGAGTGCCCTTACTAACTATGGCTACACCTTC.

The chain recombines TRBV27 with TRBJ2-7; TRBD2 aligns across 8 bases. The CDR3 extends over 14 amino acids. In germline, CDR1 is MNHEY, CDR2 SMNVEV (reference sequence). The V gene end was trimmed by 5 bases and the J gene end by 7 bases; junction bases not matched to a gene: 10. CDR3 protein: CASSPAGTRSEQYF. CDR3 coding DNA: TGTGCCAGCAGTCCCGCCGGGACTAGAAGTGAGCAGTACTTC.

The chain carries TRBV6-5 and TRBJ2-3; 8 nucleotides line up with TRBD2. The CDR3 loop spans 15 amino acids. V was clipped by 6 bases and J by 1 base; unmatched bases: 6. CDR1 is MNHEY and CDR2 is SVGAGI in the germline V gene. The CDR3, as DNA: TGTGCCAGCAGGAGGACTAGCCTCCGCACAGATACGCAGTATTTT. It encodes CASRRTSLRTDTQYF.

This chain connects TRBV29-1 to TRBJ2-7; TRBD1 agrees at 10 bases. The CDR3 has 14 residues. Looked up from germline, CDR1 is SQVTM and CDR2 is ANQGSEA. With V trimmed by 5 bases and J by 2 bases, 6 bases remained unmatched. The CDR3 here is CSVRPGTGAYEQYF. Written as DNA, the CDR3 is TGCAGCGTTCGTCCCGGGACAGGGGCCTACGAGCAGTACTTC.

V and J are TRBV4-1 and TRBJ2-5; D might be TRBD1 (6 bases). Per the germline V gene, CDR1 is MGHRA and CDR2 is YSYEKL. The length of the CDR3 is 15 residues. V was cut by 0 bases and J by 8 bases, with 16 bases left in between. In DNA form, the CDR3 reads TGCGCCAGCAGCCAAGATCCTCGGGCAGGGGAAACCCAGTACTTC. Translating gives CASSQDPRAGETQYF.

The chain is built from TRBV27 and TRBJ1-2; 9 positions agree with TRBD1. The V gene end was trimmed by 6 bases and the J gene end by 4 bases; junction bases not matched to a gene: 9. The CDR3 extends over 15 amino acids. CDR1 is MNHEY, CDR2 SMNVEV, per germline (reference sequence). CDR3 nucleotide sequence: TGTGCCAGCAGGTCTACCGGGACAGGGCTCTATGGCTACACCTTC. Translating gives CASRSTGTGLYGYTF.

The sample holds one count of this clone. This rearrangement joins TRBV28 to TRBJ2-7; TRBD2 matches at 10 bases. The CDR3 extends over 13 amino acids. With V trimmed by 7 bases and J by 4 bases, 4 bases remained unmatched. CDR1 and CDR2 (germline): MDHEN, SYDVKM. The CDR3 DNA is TGTGCCAGCACTAGCGGGGGACTTTACGAGCAGTACTTC. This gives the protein CASTSGGLYEQYF.

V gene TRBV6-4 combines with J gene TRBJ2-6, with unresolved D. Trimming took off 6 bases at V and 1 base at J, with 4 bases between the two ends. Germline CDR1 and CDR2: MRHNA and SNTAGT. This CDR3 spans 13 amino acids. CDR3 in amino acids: CASSESGANVLTF. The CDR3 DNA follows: TGTGCCAGCAGCGAGTCTGGGGCCAACGTCCTGACTTTC.

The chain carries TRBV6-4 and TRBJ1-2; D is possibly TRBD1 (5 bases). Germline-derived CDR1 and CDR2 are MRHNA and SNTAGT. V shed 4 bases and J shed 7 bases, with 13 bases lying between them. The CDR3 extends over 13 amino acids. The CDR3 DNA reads TGTGCCAGCAGTGTAAGAGACGGGACTGGCTACACCTTC. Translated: CASSVRDGTGYTF.

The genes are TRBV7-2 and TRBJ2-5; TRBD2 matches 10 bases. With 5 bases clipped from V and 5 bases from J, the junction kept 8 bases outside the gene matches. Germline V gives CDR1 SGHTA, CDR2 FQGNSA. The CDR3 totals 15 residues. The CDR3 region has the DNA TGTGCCAGCAGCGCTCAGCGGGGGGGTATGGAGACCCAGTACTTC. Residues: CASSAQRGGMETQYF.

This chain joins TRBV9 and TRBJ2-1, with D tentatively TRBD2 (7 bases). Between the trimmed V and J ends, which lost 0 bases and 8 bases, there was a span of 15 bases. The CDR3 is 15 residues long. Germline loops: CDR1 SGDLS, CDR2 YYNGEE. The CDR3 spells CASSVDGGRVDEQFF. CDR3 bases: TGTGCCAGCAGCGTAGACGGGGGGCGTGTGGATGAGCAGTTCTTC.

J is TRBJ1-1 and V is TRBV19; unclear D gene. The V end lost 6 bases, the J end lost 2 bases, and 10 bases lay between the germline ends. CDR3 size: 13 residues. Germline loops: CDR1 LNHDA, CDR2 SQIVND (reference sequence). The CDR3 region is CASSPGTNTEAFF. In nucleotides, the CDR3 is TGTGCCAGTAGCCCCGGCACAAACACTGAAGCTTTCTTT. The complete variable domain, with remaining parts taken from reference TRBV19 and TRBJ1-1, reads DGGITQSPKYLFRKEGQNVTLSCEQNLNHDAMYWYRQDPGQGLRLIYYSQIVNDFQKGDIAEGYSVSREKKESFPLTVTSAQKNPTAFYLCASSPGTNTEAFFGQGTRLTVV.

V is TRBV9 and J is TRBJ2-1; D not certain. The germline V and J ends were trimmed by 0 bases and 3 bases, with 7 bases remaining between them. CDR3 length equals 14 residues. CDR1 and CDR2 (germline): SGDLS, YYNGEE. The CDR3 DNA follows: TGTGCCAGCAGCGTAGAGCAGTTCTACAATGAGCAGTTCTTC. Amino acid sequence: CASSVEQFYNEQFF.

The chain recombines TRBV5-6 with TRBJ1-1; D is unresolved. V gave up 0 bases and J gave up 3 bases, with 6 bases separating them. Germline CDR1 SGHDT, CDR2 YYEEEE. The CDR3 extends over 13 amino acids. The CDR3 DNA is TGTGCCAGCAGCTTGGATGTCGACACTGAAGCTTTCTTT. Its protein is CASSLDVDTEAFF.

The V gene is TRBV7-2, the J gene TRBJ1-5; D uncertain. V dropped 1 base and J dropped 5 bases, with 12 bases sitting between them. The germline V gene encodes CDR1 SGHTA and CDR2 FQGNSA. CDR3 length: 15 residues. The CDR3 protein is CASSLEVREDQPQHF. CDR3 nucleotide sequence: TGTGCCAGCAGCTTAGAGGTACGGGAGGATCAGCCCCAGCATTTT.

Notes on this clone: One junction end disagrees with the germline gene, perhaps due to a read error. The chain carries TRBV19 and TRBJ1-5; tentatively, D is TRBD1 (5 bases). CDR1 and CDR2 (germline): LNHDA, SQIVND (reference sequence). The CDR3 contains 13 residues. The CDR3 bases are TGTGCCAGTAGTTCGACAGTGAGGGACGCGGGGCTTTTT. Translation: CASSSTVRDAGLF.

The CDR3 protein is CASSQDDLQCRGQKQYF. The DNA for the CDR3 is TGCGCCAGCAGCCAAGATGATCTCCAGTGCAGGGGGCAAAAGCAGTACTTC. This chain links TRBV4-3 with TRBJ2-7, with 8 bases fitting TRBD1. Germline lookup yields CDR1 LGHNA and CDR2 YSLEER. The V and J ends lost 0 bases and 8 bases, in that order; junction bases with no gene match: 15. The CDR3 loop spans 17 amino acids.

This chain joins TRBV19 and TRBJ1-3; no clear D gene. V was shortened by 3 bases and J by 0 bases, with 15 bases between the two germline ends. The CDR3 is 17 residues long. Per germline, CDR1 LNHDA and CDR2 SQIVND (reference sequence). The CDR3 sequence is CASSIIGQTSSGNTIYF. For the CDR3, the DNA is TGTGCCAGTAGTATTATTGGCCAAACGAGCTCTGGAAACACCATATATTTT.

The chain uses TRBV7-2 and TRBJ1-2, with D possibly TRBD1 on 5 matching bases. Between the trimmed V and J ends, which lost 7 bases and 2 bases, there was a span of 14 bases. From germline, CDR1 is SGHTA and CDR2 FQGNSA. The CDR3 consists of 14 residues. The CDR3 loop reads CASIPAGPNYGYTF. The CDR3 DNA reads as TGTGCCAGCATTCCCGCGGGACCGAACTATGGCTACACCTTC.

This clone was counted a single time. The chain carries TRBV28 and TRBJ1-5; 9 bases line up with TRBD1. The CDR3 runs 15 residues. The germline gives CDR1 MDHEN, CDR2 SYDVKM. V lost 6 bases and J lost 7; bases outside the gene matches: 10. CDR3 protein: CASREPGQGRQPQHF. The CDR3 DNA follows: TGTGCCAGCAGAGAGCCGGGACAGGGACGGCAGCCCCAGCATTTT.

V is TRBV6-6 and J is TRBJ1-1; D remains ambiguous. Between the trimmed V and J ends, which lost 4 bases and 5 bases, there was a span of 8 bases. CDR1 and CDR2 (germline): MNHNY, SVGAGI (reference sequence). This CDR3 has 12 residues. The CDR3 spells CASSSSGTEAFF. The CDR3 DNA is TGTGCCAGCAGTTCTAGCGGGACTGAAGCTTTCTTT.

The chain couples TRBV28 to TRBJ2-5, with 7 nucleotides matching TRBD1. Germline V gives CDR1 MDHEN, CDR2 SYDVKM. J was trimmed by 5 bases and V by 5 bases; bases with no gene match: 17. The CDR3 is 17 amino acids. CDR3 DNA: TGTGCCAGCAGTCCCCGACTTAGGGGGCGCGCGAAGGAGACCCAGTACTTC. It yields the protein CASSPRLRGRAKETQYF.

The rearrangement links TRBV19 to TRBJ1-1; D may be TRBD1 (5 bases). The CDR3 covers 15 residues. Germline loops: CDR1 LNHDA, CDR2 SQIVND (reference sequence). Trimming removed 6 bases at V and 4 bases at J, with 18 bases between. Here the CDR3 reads CASSPTPGGSTEAFF. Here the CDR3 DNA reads TGTGCCAGTAGCCCAACACCGGGGGGTAGCACTGAAGCTTTCTTT.

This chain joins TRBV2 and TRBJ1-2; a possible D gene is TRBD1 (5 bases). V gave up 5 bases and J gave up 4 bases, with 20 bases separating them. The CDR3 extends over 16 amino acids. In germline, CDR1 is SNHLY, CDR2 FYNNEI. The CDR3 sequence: CASSLAPTGVFYGYTF. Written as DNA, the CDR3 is TGTGCCAGCAGTCTTGCCCCGACGGGGGTGTTCTATGGCTACACCTTC. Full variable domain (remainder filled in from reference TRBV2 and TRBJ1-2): EPEVTQTPSHQVTQMGQEVILRCVPISNHLYFYWYRQILGQKVEFLVSFYNNEISEKSEIFDDQFSVERPDGSNFTLKIRSTKLEDSAMYFCASSLAPTGVFYGYTFGSGTRLTVV.